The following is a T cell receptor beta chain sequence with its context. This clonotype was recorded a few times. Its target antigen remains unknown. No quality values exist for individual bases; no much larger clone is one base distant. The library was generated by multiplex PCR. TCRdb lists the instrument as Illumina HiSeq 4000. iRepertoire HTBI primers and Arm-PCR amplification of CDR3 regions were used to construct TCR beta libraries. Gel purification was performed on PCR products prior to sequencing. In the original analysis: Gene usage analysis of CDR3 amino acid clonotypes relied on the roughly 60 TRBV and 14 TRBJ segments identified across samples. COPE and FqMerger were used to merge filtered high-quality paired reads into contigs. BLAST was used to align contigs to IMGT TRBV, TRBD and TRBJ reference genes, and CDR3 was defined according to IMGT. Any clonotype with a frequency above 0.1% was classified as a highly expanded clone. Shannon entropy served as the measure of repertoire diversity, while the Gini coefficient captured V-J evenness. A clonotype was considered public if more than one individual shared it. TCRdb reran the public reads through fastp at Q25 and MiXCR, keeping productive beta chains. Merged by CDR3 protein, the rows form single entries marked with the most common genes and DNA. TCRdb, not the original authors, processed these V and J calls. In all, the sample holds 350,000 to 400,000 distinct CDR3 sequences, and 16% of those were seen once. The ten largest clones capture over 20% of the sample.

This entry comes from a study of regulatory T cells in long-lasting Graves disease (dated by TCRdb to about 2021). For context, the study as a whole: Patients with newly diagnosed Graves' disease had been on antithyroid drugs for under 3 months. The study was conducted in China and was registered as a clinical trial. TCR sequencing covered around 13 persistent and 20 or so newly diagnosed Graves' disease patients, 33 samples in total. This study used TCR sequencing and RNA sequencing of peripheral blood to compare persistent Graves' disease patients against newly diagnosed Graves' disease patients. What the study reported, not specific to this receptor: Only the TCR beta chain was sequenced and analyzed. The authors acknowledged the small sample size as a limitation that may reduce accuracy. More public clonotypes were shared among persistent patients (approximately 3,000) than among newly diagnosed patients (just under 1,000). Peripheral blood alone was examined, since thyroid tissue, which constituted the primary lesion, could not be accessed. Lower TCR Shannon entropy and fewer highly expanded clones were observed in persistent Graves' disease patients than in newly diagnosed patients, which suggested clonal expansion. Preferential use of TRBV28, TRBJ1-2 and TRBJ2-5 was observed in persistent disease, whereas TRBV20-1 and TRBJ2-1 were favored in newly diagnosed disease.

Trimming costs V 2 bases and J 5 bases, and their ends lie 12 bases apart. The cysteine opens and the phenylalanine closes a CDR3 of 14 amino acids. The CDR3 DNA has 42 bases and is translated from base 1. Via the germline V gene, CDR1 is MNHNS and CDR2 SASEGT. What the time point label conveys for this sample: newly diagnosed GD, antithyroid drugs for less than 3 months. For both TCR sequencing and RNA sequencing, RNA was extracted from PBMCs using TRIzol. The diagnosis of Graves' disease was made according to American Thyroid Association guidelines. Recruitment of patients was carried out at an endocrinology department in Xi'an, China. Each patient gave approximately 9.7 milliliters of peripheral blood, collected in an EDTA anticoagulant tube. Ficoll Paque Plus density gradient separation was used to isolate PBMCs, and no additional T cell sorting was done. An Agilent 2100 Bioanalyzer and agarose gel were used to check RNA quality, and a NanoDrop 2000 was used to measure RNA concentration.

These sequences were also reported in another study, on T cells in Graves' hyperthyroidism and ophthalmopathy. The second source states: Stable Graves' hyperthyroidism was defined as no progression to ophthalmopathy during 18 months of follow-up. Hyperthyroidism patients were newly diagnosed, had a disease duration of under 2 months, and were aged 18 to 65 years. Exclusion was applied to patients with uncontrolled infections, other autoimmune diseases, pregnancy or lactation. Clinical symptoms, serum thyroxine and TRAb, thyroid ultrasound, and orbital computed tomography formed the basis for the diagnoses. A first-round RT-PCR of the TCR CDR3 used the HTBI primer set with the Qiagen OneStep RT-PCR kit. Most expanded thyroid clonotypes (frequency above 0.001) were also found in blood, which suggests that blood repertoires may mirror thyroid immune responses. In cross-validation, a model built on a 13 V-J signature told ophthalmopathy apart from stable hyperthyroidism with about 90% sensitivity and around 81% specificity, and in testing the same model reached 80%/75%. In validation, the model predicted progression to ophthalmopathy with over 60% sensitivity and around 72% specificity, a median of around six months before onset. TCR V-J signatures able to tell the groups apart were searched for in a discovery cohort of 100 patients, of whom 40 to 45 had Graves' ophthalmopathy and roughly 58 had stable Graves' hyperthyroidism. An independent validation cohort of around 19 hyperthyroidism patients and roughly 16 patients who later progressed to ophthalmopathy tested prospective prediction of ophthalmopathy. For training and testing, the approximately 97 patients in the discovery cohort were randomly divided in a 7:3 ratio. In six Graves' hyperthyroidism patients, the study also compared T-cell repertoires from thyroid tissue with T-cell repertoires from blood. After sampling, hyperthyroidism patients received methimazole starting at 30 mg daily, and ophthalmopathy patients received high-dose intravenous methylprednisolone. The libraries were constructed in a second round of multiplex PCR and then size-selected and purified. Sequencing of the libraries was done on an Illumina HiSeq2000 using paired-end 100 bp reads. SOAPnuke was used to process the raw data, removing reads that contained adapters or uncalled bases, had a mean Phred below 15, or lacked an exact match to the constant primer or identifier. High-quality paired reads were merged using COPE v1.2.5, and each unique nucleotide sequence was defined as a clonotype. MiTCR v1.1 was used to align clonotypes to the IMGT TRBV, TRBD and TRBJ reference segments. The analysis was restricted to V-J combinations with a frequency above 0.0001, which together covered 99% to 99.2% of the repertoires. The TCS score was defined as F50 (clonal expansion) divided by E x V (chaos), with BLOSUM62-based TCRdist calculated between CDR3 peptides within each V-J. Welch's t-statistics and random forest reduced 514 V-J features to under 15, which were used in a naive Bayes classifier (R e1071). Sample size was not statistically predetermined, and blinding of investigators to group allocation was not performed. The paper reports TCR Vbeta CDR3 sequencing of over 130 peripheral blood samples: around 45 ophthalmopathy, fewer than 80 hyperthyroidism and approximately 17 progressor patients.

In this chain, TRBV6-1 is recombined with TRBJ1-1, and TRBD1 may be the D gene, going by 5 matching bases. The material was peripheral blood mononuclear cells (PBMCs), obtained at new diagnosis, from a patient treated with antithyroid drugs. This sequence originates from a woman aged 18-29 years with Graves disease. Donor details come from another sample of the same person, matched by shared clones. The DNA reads TGTGCCAGCAGTGAATGGGCAGGGAGAACTGAAGCTTTCTTT. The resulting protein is CASSEWAGRTEAFF.